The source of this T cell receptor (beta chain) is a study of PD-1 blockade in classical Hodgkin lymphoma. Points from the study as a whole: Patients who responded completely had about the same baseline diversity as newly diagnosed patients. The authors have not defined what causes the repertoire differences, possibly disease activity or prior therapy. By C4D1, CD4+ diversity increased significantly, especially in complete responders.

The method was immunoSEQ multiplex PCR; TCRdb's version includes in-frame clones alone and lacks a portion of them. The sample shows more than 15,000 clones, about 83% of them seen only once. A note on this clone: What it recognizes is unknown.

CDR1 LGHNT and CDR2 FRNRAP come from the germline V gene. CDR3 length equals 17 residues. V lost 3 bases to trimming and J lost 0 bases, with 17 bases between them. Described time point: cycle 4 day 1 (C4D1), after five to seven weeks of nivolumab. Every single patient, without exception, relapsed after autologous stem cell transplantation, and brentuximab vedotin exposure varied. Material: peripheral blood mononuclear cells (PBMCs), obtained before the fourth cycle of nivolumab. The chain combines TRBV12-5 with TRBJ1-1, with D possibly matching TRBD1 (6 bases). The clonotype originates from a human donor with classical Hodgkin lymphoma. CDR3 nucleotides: TGTGCTAGTGGTTTTTTAGCAGGACAGCGGCTGAACACTGAAGCTTTCTTT. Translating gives CASGFLAGQRLNTEAFF.